This record concerns one TCR beta chain sequence. What it binds is unknown. This entry comes from a study of T cells in localized non-small cell lung cancer. The CDR3 has 16 residues. Germline V gene data show CDR1 as MDHEN and CDR2 as SYDVKM. V gave up 7 bases and J gave up 2 bases; unmatched junction bases: 9. The protocol was immunoSEQ multiplex PCR, while the TCRdb copy is restricted to in-frame clones and leaves out a portion. The repertoire has several thousand clones, approximately 60% of them found once; the top ten carry 3% to 4%. Study findings and constraints: A higher density of T cells in blood coincided with extended overall survival. As only one tumor region underwent sequencing, heterogeneity remains possible. Appearance in adjacent lung was seen for a median around 55 of the top 100 tumor clones. Uninvolved adjacent lung, not tumor, had the highest T cell clonality.

The chain couples TRBV28 to TRBJ2-7; 12 bases map to TRBD1. Sequenced material: lymph node tissue, taken before any cancer treatment. The sequence was obtained from a male donor at least 60 years old with stage I squamous cell lung carcinoma. CDR3 sequence: CASTQAGQGATYEQYF. The CDR3, as DNA: TGTGCCAGCACTCAAGCGGGACAGGGGGCAACCTACGAGCAGTACTTC.